The entry below describes one T cell receptor beta chain. The data derive from a study of blood T cell repertoires in COVID-19. Across the study: Sites across the United States, Italy and Spain contributed samples from acute and convalescent COVID-19. T cells, B-cell-depleted T cells, or PBMCs supplied cDNA or gDNA.

Under the authors' procedure: Cell counts per sample came from amplifying reference gene primers. This table comes from immunoSEQ multiplex PCR, and its TCRdb copy is limited to in-frame clones, with some not included. Clonal size and the V and J genes are those of that table, whereas D and trimming came from the DNA. The table records nearly 55,000 clones, roughly three quarters of them present only once. The germline V gene encodes CDR1 ENHRY and CDR2 SYGVKD. V shed 10 bases and J shed 7 bases, with 11 bases lying between them. CDR3 length: 11 residues. The TCR comes from a human donor with active or convalescent COVID-19. The donor label of this sample is uncertain. What was sequenced was peripheral blood. This chain joins TRBV10-3 and TRBJ2-1; D is ambiguous. The CDR3 DNA reads TGTGCCACCAAGGAGCTAAATGAGCAGTTCTTC. It yields the protein CATKELNEQFF.